Sequencing of this T cell receptor (beta chain) was carried out in a study of blood T cell repertoires in COVID-19. Study-wide background: The origin of the acute and convalescent COVID-19 samples was the United States, Italy and Spain.

The authors' processing: Reference gene primer amplification yielded estimated nucleated cell counts. Clones were sequenced by immunoSEQ multiplex PCR, and TCRdb holds only the in-frame ones, with some missing. That table gives V, J and clone size, and the DNA gave D and trimming. In the table there are 200,000 to 250,000 clones, roughly 85% of which are singletons. The CDR3 extends over 16 amino acids. V shed 4 bases and J 3 bases; nucleotides not matched to a gene: 12. Germline CDR1 is SGDLS and CDR2 is YYNGEE. The chain recombines TRBV9 with TRBJ1-1, with TRBD1 identical over 7 bases. The sequenced material came from peripheral blood. The receptor comes from a man aged 25 to 40 who had recovered from COVID-19. The CDR3 sequence: CASSPALRDRYTEAFF. In nucleotides, the CDR3 is TGTGCCAGCAGCCCTGCGCTCAGGGACAGATACACTGAAGCTTTCTTT.